Below are 22 T cell receptor beta chains sequenced from a single sample in a study of blood T cells in healthy people across ages. The use of a sample-barcoded 5' primer and a J-beta primer mix characterized a second PCR of roughly 6 to 11 cycles. TCRdb passed the 5' RACE reads through MiXCR, listing each CDR3 protein once. The sample shows over 600,000 distinct CDR3 sequences, about half of them seen only once. Sequencing input: blood. All receptors come from a man older than 75 in good health.

The chain is built from TRBV2 and TRBJ2-1; D is unresolved. This CDR3 region has 11 residues. Germline V gene data show CDR1 as SNHLY and CDR2 as FYNNEI. V gave up 9 bases and J gave up 8 bases, with 11 bases separating them. This chain's CDR3 is CASSKLDEQFF. The CDR3 DNA reads as TGTGCCAGTTCCAAACTGGATGAGCAGTTCTTC.

This clonotype has more than one count but fewer than ten. The rearrangement joins TRBV9 to TRBJ2-2, with D possibly matching TRBD2 (5 bases). This CDR3 is 15 amino acids long. Germline CDR1 SGDLS, CDR2 YYNGEE. The V end was cut by 0 bases, the J end by 1 base, with 7 bases between. CDR3 loop: CASSVAGMNTGELFF. CDR3 DNA: TGTGCCAGCAGCGTAGCGGGAATGAACACCGGGGAGCTGTTTTTT.

The J gene is TRBJ2-5, the V gene TRBV20-1; tentatively, D is TRBD2 (5 bases). Germline CDR1 reads DFQATT; CDR2 reads SNEGSKA (reference sequence). This CDR3 is 13 amino acids long. V lost 5 bases, J lost 5 bases, and 15 bases lay in between. The DNA of the CDR3 is TGCAGTGCTCGGGCTTCCGGGGTGGAGACCCAGTACTTC. This codes for CSARASGVETQYF.

The rearrangement uses TRBV2 and TRBJ1-1; D uncertain. With 1 base removed from V and 10 bases from J, the gap between germline ends came to 19 bases. Germline values: CDR1 SNHLY, CDR2 FYNNEI. The CDR3 contains 15 residues. CDR3 bases: TGTGCCAGCAGTGAAGGGGGAGGACTCAACCAGAGAGCTTTCTTT. The encoded protein is CASSEGGGLNQRAFF.

The V gene is TRBV20-1, the J gene TRBJ2-7, with TRBD2 as a possible D gene (5 bases). The CDR3 extends over 14 amino acids. The V end lost 1 base, the J end lost 5 bases, and 15 bases lay between the germline ends. The germline V gene encodes CDR1 DFQATT and CDR2 SNEGSKA (reference sequence). The CDR3 DNA reads TGCAGTGCTAGAGGTGGCCCCGGGGTGAACGAGCAGTACTTC. Amino acids: CSARGGPGVNEQYF.

This clonotype has more than one count but fewer than ten. The chain recombines TRBV6-6 with TRBJ2-1; a weak D match, TRBD2 (6 bases). Germline V CDR1 and CDR2: MNHNY, SVGAGI (reference sequence). Trimming left V 1 base short and J 8 bases short, with 12 bases between. This CDR3 spans 14 amino acids. The CDR3: CASSYYGSRDEQFF. As DNA, the CDR3 is TGTGCCAGCAGTTACTACGGGAGTAGAGATGAGCAGTTCTTC.

The V and J genes are TRBV5-1 and TRBJ2-1; D is uncertain. Germline V lookup: CDR1 SGHRS, CDR2 YFSETQ. CDR3 size: 14 residues. V was cut by 9 bases and J by 9 bases, with 22 bases left in between. CDR3 sequence: CATARAQGLGEQFF. CDR3 sequence (DNA): TGCGCCACGGCCCGGGCCCAAGGGCTGGGTGAGCAGTTCTTC. Based on the CDR3 plus reference TRBV5-1 and TRBJ2-1, the full variable domain is KAGVTQTPRYLIKTRGQQVTLSCSPISGHRSVSWYQQTPGQGLQFLFEYFSETQRNKGNFPGRFSGRQFSNSRSEMNVSTLELGDSALYLCATARAQGLGEQFFGPGTRLTVL.

This clonotype turned up a few times. The rearrangement joins TRBV12-3 or TRBV12-4 to TRBJ2-1; possible D gene TRBD2, 5 bases. The CDR3 has 12 residues. V was cut by 6 bases and J by 6 bases, with 9 bases left in between. The CDR3 DNA sequence: TGTGCCAGCAGCGGGATGAGCAATGAGCAGTTCTTC. Protein: CASSGMSNEQFF.

With respect to this clonotype: A much larger clonotype is one base distant, so this may be a read error. V is TRBV18 and J is TRBJ2-1, with D hard to call. The tail of the sequence fits TRBJ2-7 better, so the J call may be wrong. The CDR3 spans 14 residues. Germline lookup yields CDR1 KGHSH and CDR2 LQKENI. The CDR3 sequence: CASSASNSYNEQYF. The CDR3 nucleotides read TGTGCCAGCTCAGCTAGTAACTCCTACAATGAGCAGTACTTC.

In its sample, this clonotype was seen a few times. The rearrangement uses TRBV6-2 or TRBV6-3 and TRBJ2-7; 7 bases fit TRBD1. Germline loops: CDR1 MNHEY, CDR2 SVGEGT. CDR3 length: 16 amino acids. The V segment lost 6 bases and the J segment 1 base; nucleotides outside the gene matches: 12. The DNA of the CDR3 is TGTGCCAGCAGCCGAAGAAGGGGGCCTACTTCCTACGAGCAGTACTTC. It is translated as CASSRRRGPTSYEQYF.

The CDR3 region is CSARGNLPYEQYF. In DNA, the CDR3 is TGCAGTGCTAGAGGGAACCTACCCTACGAGCAGTACTTC. The genes are TRBV20-1 and TRBJ2-7; D remains ambiguous. The germline gives CDR1 DFQATT, CDR2 SNEGSKA (reference sequence). The CDR3 has 13 residues. Trimming took 1 base from V and 2 from J, leaving 9 bases between them.

This clonotype was observed a few times. The chain couples TRBV20-1 to TRBJ2-5; 11 nucleotides agree with TRBD2. CDR1 and CDR2 from the germline V gene are DFQATT and SNEGSKA (reference sequence). This CDR3 spans 15 amino acids. V lost 2 bases to trimming and J lost 5 bases; unmatched junction nucleotides: 7. CDR3 protein: CSARKLAGVGETQYF. CDR3 nucleotide sequence: TGCAGTGCTAGAAAACTAGCGGGAGTAGGGGAGACCCAGTACTTC.

There are many counts of this clonotype. J is TRBJ2-1 and V is TRBV2; no firm D call. The CDR3 extends over 14 amino acids. With 5 bases removed from V and 7 bases from J, the gap between germline ends came to 15 bases. The germline V gene has CDR1 SNHLY and CDR2 FYNNEI. CDR3 region: CASSSGDRRNEQFF. The CDR3 DNA is TGTGCCAGCAGTAGTGGGGATCGACGGAATGAGCAGTTCTTC. The variable domain in full, completed from reference TRBV2 and TRBJ2-1, reads EPEVTQTPSHQVTQMGQEVILRCVPISNHLYFYWYRQILGQKVEFLVSFYNNEISEKSEIFDDQFSVERPDGSNFTLKIRSTKLEDSAMYFCASSSGDRRNEQFFGPGTRLTVL.

This clonotype was seen a few times. This chain links TRBV7-9 with TRBJ2-3; TRBD1 agrees at 8 bases. V trimming: 5 bases; J trimming: 7 bases; junction bases outside the gene matches: 11. This CDR3 has 15 amino acids. Germline values: CDR1 SEHNR, CDR2 FQNEAQ (reference sequence). Here the CDR3 reads CASSDGQGVVYTQYF. CDR3 DNA sequence: TGTGCCAGCAGCGACGGACAGGGAGTTGTGTATACGCAGTATTTT.

This clonotype was recorded a few times. CDR3 protein: CSAIPGGMNTEAFF. Here the CDR3 DNA reads TGCAGTGCTATACCGGGAGGGATGAACACTGAAGCTTTCTTT. The chain employs TRBV20-1 and TRBJ1-1; no clear D gene. Germline V CDR1 and CDR2: DFQATT, SNEGSKA (reference sequence). V was shortened by 4 bases and J by 0 bases, with 12 bases between the two germline ends. The CDR3 has 14 amino acids.

As concerns this clonotype: A much larger clone lies a single base off, so this may be a read error. J is TRBJ2-1 and V is TRBV29-1; D is undetermined. Per the germline V gene, CDR1 is SQVTM and CDR2 is ANQGSEA. The CDR3 has 10 amino acids. The CDR3 DNA is TGCAGCGTTACAAACAATGAGCTGTTCTTC. This codes for CSVTNNELFF.

This clonotype was observed a single time. At one boundary the junction diverges from the germline segment, which might be a read error. The genes are TRBV2 and TRBJ1-2; D is perhaps TRBD1 (5 bases). Germline assignment: CDR1 SNHLY and CDR2 FYNNEI. The length of the CDR3 is 15 residues. The CDR3 DNA follows: TGTGCCGGCAGAGTTGGGACGGCCGGCTTGAGTGGCTACACCTTC. Translation gives CAGRVGTAGLSGYTF.

CDR3 protein: CASSLGISGVYNEQFF. The CDR3 DNA follows: TGTGCCAGCAGCTTAGGTATTAGTGGAGTCTACAATGAGCAGTTCTTC. The chain recombines TRBV13 with TRBJ2-1, with D uncertain. The CDR3 is 16 amino acids. The germline gives CDR1 PRHDT, CDR2 FYEKMQ (reference sequence). The V and J ends lost 0 bases and 3 bases respectively, with 12 bases between them.

Details on this clonotype: Germline and junction disagree at one end, which may indicate a read error. J is TRBJ2-1 and V is TRBV10-3; TRBD2 aligns across 7 bases. In germline, CDR1 is ENHRY, CDR2 SYGVKD. CDR3 length: 14 residues. CDR3 nucleotide sequence: TGTGCCGTTCGCGAGGCTAGCGGAAGGAATGGGCAGTTCTTC. It yields the protein CAVREASGRNGQFF.

This chain uses TRBV7-2 with TRBJ2-6; 7 bases agree with TRBD1. This CDR3 spans 17 amino acids. The junction had 7 bases not matched to a gene; V was cut back by 5 bases and J by 0 bases. Germline V gene lookup returns CDR1 SGHTA and CDR2 FQGNSA. The chain's CDR3 is CASSLGQLYSGANVLTF. Written as DNA, the CDR3 is TGTGCCAGCAGCCTGGGACAGCTGTACTCTGGGGCCAACGTCCTGACTTTC.

Only a few counts were recorded for this clonotype. The rearrangement uses TRBV5-1 and TRBJ2-1, with 13 bases matching TRBD2. Looked up from germline, CDR1 is SGHRS and CDR2 is YFSETQ. The CDR3 spans 15 residues. Losses at the gene ends were 3 bases for V and 7 bases for J; bases not matched to a gene: 4. The CDR3 spells CASSWGTSGENEQFF. The CDR3, as DNA: TGCGCCAGCAGCTGGGGGACTAGCGGGGAGAATGAGCAGTTCTTC.

Comment on this clonotype: A much bigger clone sits one base away, suggesting this may be a read error. This likely comes from a read error, as the CDR3 has no conserved phenylalanine or tryptophan at its end. V and J are TRBV5-5 and TRBJ2-6; no firm D call. Germline-derived CDR1 and CDR2 are SGHKS and YYEKEE (reference sequence). The CDR3 contains 15 residues. Trimming took off 1 base at V and 0 bases at J, with 5 bases between the two ends. The CDR3 DNA sequence: TGTGCCAGCAGCTTGCAGACCTCTGGGGCCAACGTCCTGACTATC. Protein sequence: CASSLQTSGANVLTI.